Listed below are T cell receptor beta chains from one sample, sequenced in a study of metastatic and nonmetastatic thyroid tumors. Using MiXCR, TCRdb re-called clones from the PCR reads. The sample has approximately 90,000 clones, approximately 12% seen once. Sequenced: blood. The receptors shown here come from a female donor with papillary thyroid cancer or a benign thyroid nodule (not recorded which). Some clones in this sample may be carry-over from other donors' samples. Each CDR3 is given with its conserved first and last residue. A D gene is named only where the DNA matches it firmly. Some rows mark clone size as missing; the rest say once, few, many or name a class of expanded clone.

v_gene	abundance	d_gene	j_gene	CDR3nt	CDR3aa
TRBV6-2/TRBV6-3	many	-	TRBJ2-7	TGTGCCAGCAGTTATCGGGACGAGCAGTACTTC	CASSYRDEQYF
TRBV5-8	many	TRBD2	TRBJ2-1	TGTGCCAGCAGCTCGACTAGCGGGAGGGCCTACGATGAGCAGTTCTTC	CASSSTSGRAYDEQFF
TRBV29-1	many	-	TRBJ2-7	TGCAGCGGAACCGGGGCATCCTACGAGCAGTACTTC	CSGTGASYEQYF
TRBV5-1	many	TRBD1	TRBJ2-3	TGCGCCTCCCAGGACAGGGCCGATACGCAGTATTTT	CASQDRADTQYF
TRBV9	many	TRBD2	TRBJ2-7	TGTGCCAGCAGCGTAGGCGCCAGCGGGATTTACTACGAGCAGTACTTC	CASSVGASGIYYEQYF
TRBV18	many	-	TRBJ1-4	TGTGCCAGCTCACCACCGGGCGCAACTAATGAAAAACTGTTTTTT	CASSPPGATNEKLFF
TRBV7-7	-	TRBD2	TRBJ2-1	TGTGCCAGCAGCTTAGGGGCCGGGCTAGCGGGGGGCACTGAGCAGTTCTTC	CASSLGAGLAGGTEQFF
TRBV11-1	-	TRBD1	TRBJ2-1	TGTGCCAGCAGCTTAGCCCCTCGGGACAGGTCCTACAATGAGCAGTTCTTC	CASSLAPRDRSYNEQFF
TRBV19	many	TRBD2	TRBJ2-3	TGTGCCAGTAGTTCTAGCGGGATCACTAGCACAGATACGCAGTATTTT	CASSSSGITSTDTQYF
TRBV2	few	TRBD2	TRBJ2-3	TGCGCCAGCATGCCCCCGACTAGCATGCATACGCAGTATTTT	CASMPPTSMHTQYF
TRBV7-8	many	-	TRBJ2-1	TGTGCCAGCAGCTACCGGGCAGCCTACAATGAGCAGTTCTTC	CASSYRAAYNEQFF
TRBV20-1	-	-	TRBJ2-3	TGCAGTGCTAGGGCAGGGGATACGCAGTATTTT	CSARAGDTQYF
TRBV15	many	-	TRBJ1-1	TGTGCCACCAGCAGAGCAGGACCGATGGGCACTGAAGCTTTCTTT	CATSRAGPMGTEAFF